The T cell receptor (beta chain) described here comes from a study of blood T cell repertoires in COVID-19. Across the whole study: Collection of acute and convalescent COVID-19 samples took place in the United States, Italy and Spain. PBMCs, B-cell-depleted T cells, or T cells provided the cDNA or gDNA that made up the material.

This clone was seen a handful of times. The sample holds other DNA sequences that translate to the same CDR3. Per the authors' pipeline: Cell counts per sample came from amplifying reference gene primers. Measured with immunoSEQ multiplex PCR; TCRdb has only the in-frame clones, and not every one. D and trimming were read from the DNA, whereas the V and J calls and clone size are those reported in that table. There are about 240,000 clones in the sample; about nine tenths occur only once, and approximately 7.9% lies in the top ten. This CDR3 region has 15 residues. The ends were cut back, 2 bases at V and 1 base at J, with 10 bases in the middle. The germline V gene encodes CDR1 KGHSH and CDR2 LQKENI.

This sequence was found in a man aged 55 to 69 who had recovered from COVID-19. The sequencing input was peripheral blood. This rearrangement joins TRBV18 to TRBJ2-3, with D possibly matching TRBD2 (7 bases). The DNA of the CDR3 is TGTGCCAGCTCACCAGCGGGGGCTGGCACAGATACGCAGTATTTT. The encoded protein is CASSPAGAGTDTQYF.